This T cell receptor (beta chain) was observed in a study of blood T cell repertoires in COVID-19. Turning to the study itself: Researchers got acute and convalescent COVID-19 samples from the United States, Italy and Spain. The analysed material was cDNA or gDNA that came from T cells, B-cell-depleted T cells, or PBMCs.

Methods used by the authors: Counts of nucleated cells, estimated from reference gene primer amplification, were obtained. Method: immunoSEQ multiplex PCR; TCRdb's copy keeps in-frame clones and lacks some. V and J calls and clone size follow that table, whereas D and trimming were derived from the DNA. The table includes 250,000 to 300,000 clones, roughly nine tenths detected once. This CDR3 contains 15 residues. After removal of 1 base from V and 4 bases from J, the junction contained 3 bases not matched to a gene. The germline V gene encodes CDR1 SGHNT and CDR2 YYREEE (reference sequence). The specimen was peripheral blood. This clonotype was sampled from a woman aged 35 to 49 who had recovered from COVID-19. The genes are TRBV5-4 and TRBJ2-5; 11 bases fit TRBD2. As DNA, the CDR3 is TGTGCCAGCAGCTTGTTTCTAGCGGGGGGAGAGACCCAGTACTTC. It yields the protein CASSLFLAGGETQYF.